One and the same sample provided the 24 T cell receptor beta chains below, sequenced in a study of T cell changes during pregnancy in multiple sclerosis. Assay: immunoSEQ multiplex PCR; the TCRdb copy retains only in-frame clones and omits some. The repertoire consists of some 31,000 clones, with 80% to 90% occurring once and the leading ten covering around 6.9%. Sequenced material: CD8+ T cells from peripheral blood mononuclear cells, taken in the second trimester of pregnancy. Receptors originate from a female donor with multiple sclerosis, enrolled in a pregnancy study.

This sequence joins TRBV4-2 and TRBJ2-3, with a tentative D call TRBD2 (5 bases). The CDR3 sequence is 16 residues long. Trimming removed 4 bases from V and 0 bases from J, with 14 bases in between. The germline CDR1 and CDR2 sequences are LGHNA and YNFKEQ. CDR3 region: CASSPYTRMSTDTQYF. The CDR3 region has the DNA TGTGCCAGCAGCCCCTACACTAGGATGAGCACAGATACGCAGTATTTT.

This rearrangement joins TRBV11-2 to TRBJ2-7; TRBD1 matches 8 bases. The J segment lost 2 bases and the V segment lost 1 base, leaving 1 base of the junction unmatched. The CDR3 totals 14 residues. The germline V gene has CDR1 SGHAT and CDR2 FQNNGV. This CDR3 reads CASSLGQGPYEQYF. The CDR3 DNA follows: TGTGCCAGCAGCTTAGGACAGGGGCCCTACGAGCAGTACTTC.

The genes are TRBV29-1 and TRBJ2-7, with a weak D call TRBD1 (5 bases). V lost 7 bases, J lost 4 bases, and 17 bases lay in between. The CDR3 has 13 amino acids. From germline, CDR1 is SQVTM and CDR2 ANQGSEA. The CDR3 nucleotides are TGCAGCGGGGGCTCGGCCAACCTTTACGAGCAGTACTTC. It yields the protein CSGGSANLYEQYF.

The chain is built from TRBV7-9 and TRBJ1-6, with D maybe TRBD1 (5 bases). The CDR3 extends over 15 amino acids. Germline V gene sequence: CDR1 SEHNR, CDR2 FQNEAQ (reference sequence). The V end lost 4 bases, the J end lost 5 bases, and 12 bases lay between the germline ends. CDR3 residues: CASSSAEGHNSPLHF. The CDR3 bases are TGTGCCAGCAGCTCCGCGGAGGGGCATAATTCACCCCTCCACTTT.

The rearrangement uses TRBV7-9 and TRBJ2-3; no clear D. The CDR3 covers 13 residues. CDR1 is SEHNR, CDR2 FQNEAQ, per germline (reference sequence). The ends were cut back, 4 bases at V and 3 bases at J, with 8 bases in the middle. This chain's CDR3 is CASSSLGTDTQYF. The CDR3 DNA reads as TGTGCCAGCAGCTCCCTAGGAACAGATACGCAGTATTTT. The full variable domain, with the rest looked up from reference TRBV7-9 and TRBJ2-3, is DTGVSQNPRHKITKRGQNVTFRCDPISEHNRLYWYRQTLGQGPEFLTYFQNEAQLEKSRLLSDRFSAERPKGSFSTLEIQRTEQGDSAMYLCASSSLGTDTQYFGPGTRLTVL.

V gene TRBV27 combines with J gene TRBJ2-7; possibly TRBD1 for D (6 bases). CDR3 size: 14 residues. Germline CDR1 MNHEY, CDR2 SMNVEV (reference sequence). V lost 5 bases and J 3 bases, leaving 14 bases between the germline ends. CDR3 sequence (DNA): TGTGCCAGCAGTCTAACGGACAGAAACTACGAGCAGTACTTC. Its translation is CASSLTDRNYEQYF.

The chain recombines TRBV28 with TRBJ2-7; 10 nucleotides align to TRBD1. The CDR3 is made up of 14 amino acids. CDR1 MDHEN and CDR2 SYDVKM come from the germline V gene. The ends lost 7 bases at V and 1 base at J; junction bases unmatched: 4. CDR3 region: CASTRTGGSYEQYF. The CDR3 nucleotides are TGTGCCAGCACCAGGACAGGGGGGTCCTACGAGCAGTACTTC.

V usage is TRBV29-1 and J usage is TRBJ1-2; 10 positions match TRBD1. This CDR3 region has 14 residues. With 6 bases clipped from V and 2 bases from J, the junction kept 6 bases outside the gene matches. Germline V gives CDR1 SQVTM, CDR2 ANQGSEA. The DNA of the CDR3 is TGCAGCGTCGCCGGGGGACAGGGGAACTATGGCTACACCTTC. Protein product: CSVAGGQGNYGYTF.

This rearrangement joins TRBV12-5 to TRBJ1-1; TRBD1 is a possible D gene (5 bases). CDR1 LGHNT and CDR2 FRNRAP come from the germline V gene. The CDR3 has 14 residues. Trimming removed 1 base from V and 3 bases from J, with 9 bases in between. CDR3 protein: CASGLALGHTEAFF. DNA of the CDR3: TGTGCTAGTGGTTTGGCTCTGGGGCACACTGAAGCTTTCTTT.

The chain carries TRBV27 and TRBJ2-1, with 12 bases matching TRBD1. This CDR3 is 17 amino acids long. Per the germline V gene, CDR1 is MNHEY and CDR2 is SMNVEV (reference sequence). With V trimmed by 4 bases and J by 8 bases, 12 bases remained unmatched. The CDR3 loop reads CASSSTTGTGGFHEQFF. CDR3 nucleotides: TGTGCCAGCAGTTCCACGACCGGGACAGGGGGCTTCCATGAGCAGTTCTTC.

This chain links TRBV28 with TRBJ2-7; 7 nucleotides agree with TRBD1. Trimming took 7 bases from V and 4 from J; bases not matched to a gene: 10. This CDR3 comprises 14 residues. Germline values: CDR1 MDHEN, CDR2 SYDVKM. This CDR3 is CASIPYRGRYEQYF. In DNA, the CDR3 is TGTGCCAGCATTCCATACAGGGGAAGGTACGAGCAGTACTTC.

V is TRBV19 and J is TRBJ2-7; D might be TRBD1 (6 bases). The germline V and J ends were trimmed by 3 bases and 3 bases, with 9 bases remaining between them. This CDR3 has 13 residues. From germline, CDR1 is LNHDA and CDR2 SQIVND (reference sequence). CDR3 amino acids: CASSMDSFYEQYF. CDR3 nucleotide sequence: TGTGCCAGTAGTATGGACAGCTTCTACGAGCAGTACTTC.

This chain connects TRBV15 to TRBJ2-1; TRBD1 might be the D (6 bases). The V end lost 6 bases, the J end lost 4 bases, and 13 bases lay between the germline ends. The CDR3 length is 14 residues. From germline, CDR1 is LNHNV and CDR2 YYDKDF (reference sequence). The CDR3 here is CATRRTEEYNEQFF. The CDR3 DNA is TGTGCCACCAGAAGGACAGAAGAATACAATGAGCAGTTCTTC.

The rearrangement links TRBV7-6 to TRBJ2-3; TRBD2 matches 14 bases. Germline V gene data show CDR1 as SGHVS and CDR2 as FNYEAQ. Losses at the gene ends were 5 bases for V and 5 bases for J; bases not matched to a gene: 12. The CDR3 has 18 amino acids. This CDR3 is CASSPSRLAGGNIDTQYF. As DNA, the CDR3 is TGTGCCAGCAGCCCTAGCCGACTAGCGGGGGGGAACATAGATACGCAGTATTTT.

V is TRBV9 and J is TRBJ2-3, with D unclear. Germline-derived CDR1 and CDR2 are SGDLS and YYNGEE. This CDR3 region has 13 residues. Trimming stripped 0 bases from V and 3 bases from J, with 5 bases between. CDR3 sequence (DNA): TGTGCCAGCAGCGTAGTGAGTACAGATACGCAGTATTTT. Protein sequence: CASSVVSTDTQYF. The variable domain in full, with the rest retrieved from reference TRBV9 and TRBJ2-3, is DSGVTQTPKHLITATGQRVTLRCSPRSGDLSVYWYQQSLDQGLQFLIQYYNGEERAKGNILERFSAQQFPDLHSELNLSSLELGDSALYFCASSVVSTDTQYFGPGTRLTVL.

The V and J genes are TRBV27 and TRBJ2-7, with a tentative D call TRBD2 (6 bases). V was cut by 5 bases and J by 3 bases, with 11 bases left in between. CDR1 MNHEY and CDR2 SMNVEV come from the germline V gene (reference sequence). The CDR3 runs 13 residues. The CDR3 coding sequence is TGTGCCAGCAGTCCCGGACTAAGCTACGAGCAGTACTTC. This encodes CASSPGLSYEQYF.

The chain couples TRBV6-1 to TRBJ2-7; TRBD1 agrees at 9 bases. CDR1 and CDR2 (germline): MNHNS, SASEGT. The length of the CDR3 is 15 residues. V trimming: 6 bases; J trimming: 4 bases; junction bases outside the gene matches: 10. In nucleotides, the CDR3 is TGTGCCAGCAGGCAAGGGACAGGGCTGGGGTACGAGCAGTACTTC. Its translation: CASRQGTGLGYEQYF.

The rearrangement links TRBV6-4 to TRBJ1-2, with D possibly matching TRBD1 (6 bases). The CDR3 consists of 14 residues. Germline loops: CDR1 MRHNA, CDR2 SNTAGT. Trimming cost V 6 bases and J 0 bases, with 11 bases left between them. The CDR3 spells CASSPGGPNYGYTF. The CDR3 bases are TGTGCCAGCAGCCCCGGGGGGCCTAACTATGGCTACACCTTC.

The rearrangement joins TRBV7-9 to TRBJ2-5; 8 bases align to TRBD2. The germline gives CDR1 SEHNR, CDR2 FQNEAQ (reference sequence). V lost 4 bases, J lost 4 bases, and 14 bases stayed unmatched. The CDR3 runs 17 residues. CDR3 bases: TGTGCCAGCAGCTACCCGGGAGGGGGGCTCGGGGGAGAGACCCAGTACTTC. It codes for CASSYPGGGLGGETQYF. The complete variable domain, with remaining parts taken from reference TRBV7-9 and TRBJ2-5, reads DTGVSQNPRHKITKRGQNVTFRCDPISEHNRLYWYRQTLGQGPEFLTYFQNEAQLEKSRLLSDRFSAERPKGSFSTLEIQRTEQGDSAMYLCASSYPGGGLGGETQYFGPGTRLLVL.

V is TRBV28 and J is TRBJ1-6; maybe TRBD1 (5 bases). This CDR3 has 16 amino acids. The germline V gene has CDR1 MDHEN and CDR2 SYDVKM. V lost 1 base, J lost 8 bases, and 15 bases lay in between. The CDR3 coding sequence is TGTGCCAGCAGTTTATCCCAGCCAGGGTGGGATTCACCCCTCCACTTT. Translated: CASSLSQPGWDSPLHF.

This clone appeared once. This chain uses TRBV6-5 with TRBJ1-1, with TRBD1 matching over 9 bases. The CDR3 extends over 14 amino acids. With V trimmed by 4 bases and J by 6 bases, 6 bases remained unmatched. Germline assignment: CDR1 MNHEY and CDR2 SVGAGI. CDR3 region: CASSSDRGSSEAFF. In DNA, the CDR3 is TGTGCCAGCAGTTCGGACAGGGGATCCTCTGAAGCTTTCTTT.

The chain combines TRBV28 with TRBJ1-3; D is undetermined. The CDR3 sequence is 16 residues long. Germline V gene sequence: CDR1 MDHEN, CDR2 SYDVKM. Trimming took off 8 bases at V and 0 bases at J, with 17 bases between the two ends. Here the CDR3 reads CASASPSVYSGNTIYF. In DNA, the CDR3 is TGTGCCAGCGCTTCGCCCAGCGTTTACTCTGGAAACACCATATATTTT.

The rearrangement joins TRBV4-1 to TRBJ2-7; D might be TRBD2 (6 bases). Germline CDR1 and CDR2: MGHRA and YSYEKL. There are 13 residues in the CDR3. V lost 2 bases and J 6 bases, leaving 11 bases between the germline ends. CDR3 in DNA: TGCGCCAGCAGCCAACATTCCGGGGGCGAGCAGTACTTC. Translated, it gives CASSQHSGGEQYF.

This sequence joins TRBV27 and TRBJ1-6; the D gene is possibly TRBD1 (6 bases). The V end was cut by 2 bases, the J end by 10 bases, with 18 bases between. The germline CDR1 and CDR2 sequences are MNHEY and SMNVEV (reference sequence). CDR3 length: 16 amino acids. Here the CDR3 reads CASSLDLGQSSSPLHF. The CDR3 coding sequence is TGTGCCAGCAGTTTAGATCTAGGACAGTCAAGCTCACCCCTCCACTTT.